This TCR beta chain was recovered during a study of blood T cell repertoires in COVID-19. Overall study context: The analysed material was cDNA or gDNA that came from T cells, B-cell-depleted T cells, or PBMCs.

Method: immunoSEQ multiplex PCR; TCRdb's copy keeps in-frame clones and lacks some. The data contain almost 400,000 clones, approximately 90% of them singletons. The sequenced sample was PBMCs or T cells enriched from blood (not recorded which). This TCR was sampled from a woman under 40 with acute COVID-19.

DNA of the CDR3: TGTGCCAGCAGTTACAGGGGCAGGGGAAGGACTGAAGCTTTCTTT. It translates to CASSYRGRGRTEAFF. V usage is TRBV6-2 or TRBV6-3 and J usage is TRBJ1-1; tentative D call: TRBD1 (6 bases). The CDR3 is 15 residues long. Between the trimmed V and J ends, which lost 2 bases and 5 bases, there was a span of 15 bases. The germline V gene has CDR1 MNHEY and CDR2 SVGEGT.